This TCR beta chain was retrieved from a study of cytomegalovirus exposure and HLA in healthy donors. In the study overall: Of over 300 genotyped donors, about 80% clustered with self-reported Caucasian donors. Overall study results and limits: The later analysis indicated that the majority of CMV-associated TCR beta chains appeared HLA-restricted. Researchers reported in a later analysis that common viral pathogens appeared linked to several top clusters.

Comment on this clone: What it binds is unknown.

Everyone who donated was a healthy bone marrow donor. PCR used 60 Vbeta primers and 13 Jbeta primers. TCRdb's copy holds only in-frame clones and misses some; the assay was immunoSEQ multiplex PCR. The repertoire holds around 170,000 clones, with roughly 83% as singletons. The V gene lost 7 bases and the J gene lost 1 base, with 14 bases spanning the gap. The CDR3 runs to 14 residues. Germline values: CDR1 SGHRS, CDR2 YFSETQ. The TCR comes from a woman aged 18-29 years in good health and CMV-seronegative. The sequenced sample consisted of PBMCs. This rearrangement joins TRBV5-1 to TRBJ1-1; D is possibly TRBD1 (5 bases). CDR3 sequence reads: CASGKGAANTEAFF. CDR3 DNA sequence: TGCGCCAGCGGGAAAGGGGCCGCGAACACTGAAGCTTTCTTT.